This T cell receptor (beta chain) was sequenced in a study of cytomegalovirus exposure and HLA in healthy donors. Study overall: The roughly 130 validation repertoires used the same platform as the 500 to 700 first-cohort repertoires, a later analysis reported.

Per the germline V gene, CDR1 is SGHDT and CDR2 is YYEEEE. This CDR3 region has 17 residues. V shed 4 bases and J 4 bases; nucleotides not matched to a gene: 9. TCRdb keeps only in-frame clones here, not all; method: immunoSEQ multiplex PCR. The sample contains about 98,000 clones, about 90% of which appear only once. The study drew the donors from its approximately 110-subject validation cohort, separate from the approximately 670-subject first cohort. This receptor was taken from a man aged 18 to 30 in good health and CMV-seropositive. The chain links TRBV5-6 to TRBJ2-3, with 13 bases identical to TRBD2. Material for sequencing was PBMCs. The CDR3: CASSVITGLAGSDTQYF. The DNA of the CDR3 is TGTGCCAGCAGCGTCATCACGGGACTAGCGGGGTCAGATACGCAGTATTTT.